Included here is one TCR beta chain sequence, with context. In this sample, this clone turned up once. The antigen this receptor binds is unknown. Base qualities are missing; no much larger clone stands one base away. CDR1 and CDR2 are drawn from the germline V gene: SGHTA, FQGTGA. Inclusive of the bounding cysteine and phenylalanine, the CDR3 is 14 residues long. Only the CDR3 region is kept as DNA, spanning 42 bases read in frame from base 1. V is trimmed back by 2 bases and J by 2 bases, and the junction contains 0 bases that no gene match accounts for. Libraries were constructed by the immunoSEQ multiplex PCR assay. For the multiplex PCR, a mixture combining 60 forward primers for TCR Vbeta segments and 13 reverse primers for TCR Jbeta segments was used. The CDR3 region of rearranged TCR beta genes was amplified from genomic DNA with a multiplex PCR assay. The amplified TCR beta libraries were sequenced on the Illumina HiSeq System as 87-base-pair reads. The authors processed their data as follows. A later analysis tallied roughly 76 million unique TCR beta chains across the 550 to 850 repertoires, and around 10 million of those chains were shared by two or more donors. A nearest-neighbor algorithm error-corrected the raw reads and collapsed the reads into unique sequences, merging closely related sequences to remove PCR and sequencing errors. To assign V, D and J gene segments, CDR3 sequences were aligned to IMGT reference sequences. For a sequence to be retained, at least a six-nucleotide match to both a V gene segment and a J gene segment was required. Rearrangements were called productive when the CDR3 lacked stop codons and stayed in frame with V and J; all others were non-productive. CDR3 was defined by IMGT convention, running from the second conserved V-encoded cysteine to the conserved J-encoded phenylalanine. In an earlier analysis of just under 600 of the donors, sequences lacking an unambiguous match to a single V gene segment were excluded. An earlier analysis of fewer than 650 of the donors classified V segments as functional when productive rearrangements were above 56.7% and as segregating when the standard deviation between donors was above 5%. A statistical classification framework was built to diagnose cytomegalovirus status from the catalog of TCR beta chain sequences. V and J gene assignment, in a later analysis, came from comparing TCR nucleotide sequences with IMGT/GENE-DB human TR gene sequences. The TCRdist pipeline was used in a later analysis to assign CDR3 sequences and most-parsimonious VDJ recombination scenarios. A later analysis defined each TCR beta chain by its CDR3 amino acid sequence plus V-gene family, and excluded reads lacking a unique V-gene family. In a later analysis, some 600 highly shared, low-generation-probability nucleotide sequences were removed to address suspected cross-contamination and a sequencing artifact. A later analysis calculated a clonal expansion index for each public chain from normalized within-repertoire ranks of inferred template counts. A later analysis computed generation probabilities with a VDJ recombination model fitted to out-of-frame rearrangements, and checked the results against IGoR. In a later analysis, hypergeometric tests were used to score TCR-TCR, TCR-HLA and TCR-CMV co-occurrence, with a repertoire-size bias correction applied to TCR pairs. A later analysis estimated false discovery rates by permuting HLA or CMV assignments 20 times. A later analysis grouped co-occurring TCRs with DBSCAN, adding TCRdist sequence similarity when clustering within HLA-allele-positive subsets. Co-occurrence clustering excluded repertoires with fewer than 30,000 or more than 120,000 public chains, plus five with anomalous nucleotide sharing. TCRdb stores this immuneACCESS table with in-frame sequences only. Part of the clones is absent; in the studies checked, under half of the shortfall reflects unresolved V genes, and no reason is known for the rest. That table gives V, J and clone size, and the DNA gave D and trimming. The sample contains about 160,000 clones, approximately 80% of them found a single time. The ten largest make up about 0.8% of the sample.

This entry belongs to a study of cytomegalovirus exposure and HLA in healthy donors (dated by TCRdb to 2016 to 2017). Context from the whole study: In an earlier analysis of 550 to 750 of the donors, less than 350 Gb of sequence data and approximately 120 million unique TCR beta sequences from 180 million or so T cells were reported. An early release covering more than 500 HLA-typed donors comprised about 300 gigabases of sequencing data and approximately 80 million unique TCR sequences. Among the approximately 420 genotyped donors, approximately 77% belonged to the genetic ancestry cluster associated with self-reported Caucasian donors. The aim of the study was to test whether cataloging public T cell receptors could identify signatures of past pathogen exposure. Using immunosequencing, the study profiled T cell repertoires from 666 subjects and related those repertoires to cytomegalovirus serostatus. Besides the first cohort of 550 to 750 subjects, a separate validation cohort made up of over 100 different subjects was used. To predict cytomegalovirus infection status, the study combined high-throughput TCR immunosequencing, statistical association of individual TCRs with disease status, and machine learning. A later analysis re-examined previously published TCR beta repertoires from around 670 donors and added high-resolution HLA genotyping to investigate patterns of TCR occurrence. Rather than using new phenotypic data, the later analysis identified candidate immune exposures from TCR beta sequences and from how often those sequences occurred across donors. An earlier analysis of about 620 of the donors applied high-throughput TCR beta sequencing to assess whether each TCR beta V gene segment acted as functional or pseudogenic. Donor age, sex, ethnicity and CMV serostatus were compiled alongside the repertoire data. Genome-wide SNP genotypes for about 65% of the roughly 700 donors were used in a later genetic analysis, which treated that subset as a discovery cohort. All discovery cohort repertoires had been generated on a single sequencing platform. HLA typing included class I and class II loci at four-digit resolution. Typing coverage differed by locus: A, B, C, DRB1 and DQB1 were typed in about 620-640 donors, DQA1 in 522, DPA1 in some 610, and DPB1 in 400 to 480. Because of strong linkage in the cohort, five DR-DQ haplotypes were treated as single units for association and clustering. On average, roughly 240,000 unique TCR beta nucleotide sequences were sequenced per donor among several hundred genotyped donors of the cohort, with roughly 18% of those sequences being non-productive. Broader findings and caveats from the paper: The sequencing pipeline was judged likely to have produced a cluster of highly shared sequence variants as a technical artifact. Compared with equally common non-associated chains, HLA-associated TCR beta chains in a later analysis were more clonally expanded and had lower generation probabilities. While some public TCRs were present in many individuals, most TCR sequences turned up only very rarely across donors. Correlated functional status among segregating V segments might be attributable to linkage disequilibrium, but an unknown experimental factor could not be ruled out. The cohort was sequenced for TCR beta chains only, and without alpha or paired-chain data the features that could be detected were limited. Broadly in line with IMGT annotations, most TCR beta V segments showed up in productive rearrangements about 87% or about 30% of the time in an earlier analysis of several hundred of the donors. A later analysis found that most CMV-associated TCR beta chains appeared HLA-restricted, with HLA associations seemingly driven largely by CMV exposure. In vitro tests confirmed that a few of the cytomegalovirus-associated TCR beta chains recognize cytomegalovirus antigens. In a later analysis, more than 15,000 TCR beta sequences were associated with specific HLA alleles at a false discovery rate of 0.05. The 87-base-pair reads could not distinguish some IMGT-functional V segments, including TRBV6-2 and TRBV6-3, so those segments were excluded. A total of 150 to 200 TCR beta chains were listed by the study as associated with cytomegalovirus. V-gene and J-gene trimming of TCR beta chains was associated with a missense DCLRE1C variant in a later genetic analysis, and the association was replicated in an independent cohort. The classifier was reported to diagnose cytomegalovirus status with high specificity and sensitivity in both the original and validation cohorts. Strong co-occurrence of HLA alleles, especially DR and DQ, made assigning TCR associations to individual alleles difficult. The earlier analysis of a few hundred of the donors excluded fewer than 20 rarely observed V segments, including chromosome 9 orphons, because counts were too low. According to the authors, the approach could potentially be generalized to other disease states and immunological phenotypes. A later analysis found that TCR association rates varied across HLA loci, with DRB1 alleles showing the most associated TCRs and HLA-C alleles the fewest. The only immune exposure information available for the cohort was CMV serostatus. Presence/absence analyses assumed roughly uniform sequencing depth across donors, an assumption that may not hold. Several of the top co-occurrence clusters appeared to be linked to parvovirus B19, influenza, CMV and Epstein-Barr virus, according to a later analysis. HLA typing was unavailable for some donors at each locus, so association tests used only the typed subset. A further reported finding was that TCR beta sequences accurately predicted the HLA-A and HLA-B alleles for most subjects in the first cohort. Compared with the approximately 700-donor mean, donors in an Asian-associated ancestry cluster had fewer N-insertions in productive TCRs, according to a later genetic analysis.

The cohort was made up of under 800 healthy bone marrow donors. All cohort members were sampled while nominally healthy, although unrecorded immune exposures were likely present. The donor tested CMV seronegative, placing the donor among the approximately 360 seronegative members of the cohort. Each donor provided a peripheral blood sample, and peripheral blood mononuclear cells were used for TCR beta sequencing. The Qiagen DNeasy Blood Extraction Kit was used to extract genomic DNA from the blood cell samples. Source material: PBMCs. Here the chain combines TRBV7-3 and TRBJ2-1; 7 junctional bases match TRBD2. The TCR was taken from a woman aged 18 to 35 in good health and CMV-seronegative. The encoded CDR3 is CASSLAGAYNEQFF. The DNA is TGTGCCAGCAGCTTAGCGGGAGCCTACAATGAGCAGTTCTTC.